These 14 T cell receptor beta chains were all obtained from the same sample, sequenced in a study of somatic mutations in cytotoxic T cells in rheumatoid arthritis listed by TCRdb under 2017. Receptor libraries were prepared by the immunoSEQ multiplex PCR assay. The source is immuneACCESS, and TCRdb retained only in-frame sequences with V and J called. Part of the clones is not carried over; for the studies checked, unresolved V genes explain less than half of this, and the remainder is unexplained. In this sample the table shows 23,000 or so clones, approximately 81% of which occur a single time. The leading ten clones occupy around 3.8% of the sample. The sequenced sample was CD8+ T cells sorted from blood. The receptors shown here come from an adult with rheumatoid arthritis.

This chain uses TRBV12-1 with TRBJ2-2; the D segment call TRBD2 is taken from the table without a DNA check. TRBV12-1 constitutes a pseudogene. CDR3 size: 16 residues. This CDR3 reads CASSFLAGGPNGELFF. The CDR3 DNA follows: TGTGCCAGCAGCTTTTTAGCGGGGGGGCCCAACGGGGAGCTGTTTTTT.

This sequence joins TRBV9 and TRBJ2-1, with 14 bases fitting TRBD2. This CDR3 region has 16 residues. Germline V gene data show CDR1 as SGDLS and CDR2 as YYNGEE. With V trimmed by 3 bases and J by 9 bases, 8 bases remained unmatched. CDR3 amino acids: CASSDKTSGGAGEQFF. Here the CDR3 DNA reads TGTGCCAGCAGCGACAAGACTAGCGGGGGGGCCGGTGAGCAGTTCTTC. Based on the CDR3 plus reference TRBV9 and TRBJ2-1, the full variable domain is DSGVTQTPKHLITATGQRVTLRCSPRSGDLSVYWYQQSLDQGLQFLIQYYNGEERAKGNILERFSAQQFPDLHSELNLSSLELGDSALYFCASSDKTSGGAGEQFFGPGTRLTVL.

A few counts support this clone. The chain carries TRBV6-5 and TRBJ1-1; TRBD1 matches 7 bases. CDR3 length: 12 residues. Losses at the gene ends were 2 bases for V and 11 bases for J; bases not matched to a gene: 5. Germline lookup yields CDR1 MNHEY and CDR2 SVGAGI. The DNA of the CDR3 is TGTGCCAGCAGTTACGACGGACAGGAGGCTTTCTTT. Its protein product is CASSYDGQEAFF.

The chain combines TRBV7-9 with TRBJ1-4; D gene unclear. V lost 8 bases, J lost 0 bases, and 7 bases lay in between. The germline CDR1 and CDR2 sequences are SEHNR and FQNEAQ (reference sequence). The CDR3 sequence is 13 residues long. CDR3 loop: CASQDSTNEKLFF. Here the CDR3 DNA reads TGTGCCAGCCAGGACTCAACTAATGAAAAACTGTTTTTT.

The gene calls are TRBV4-2 and TRBJ2-5; tentative D call: TRBD2 (6 bases). The end of the DNA is better explained by TRBJ2-7, so the J call may be wrong. CDR1 and CDR2 (germline): LGHNA, YNFKEQ. This CDR3 contains 15 residues. The CDR3, as DNA: TGTGCCAGCAGCCAAGAGGACGGGGGAGCCTACGAGCAGTACTTC. Amino acids: CASSQEDGGAYEQYF.

CDR3 residues: CASSLSPGTGSGYTF. CDR3 bases: TGCGCCAGCAGCCTATCTCCCGGGACAGGGTCTGGCTACACCTTC. The rearrangement joins TRBV4-3 to TRBJ1-2; TRBD1 agrees at 9 bases. This CDR3 is built from 15 residues. Per the germline V gene, CDR1 is LGHNA and CDR2 is YSLEER. V was pared by 4 bases and J by 7 bases, with 10 bases of the junction left unmatched.

This chain connects TRBV4-2 to TRBJ2-1, with no clear D. Germline lookup yields CDR1 LGHNA and CDR2 YNFKEQ. With 0 bases removed from V and 8 bases from J, the gap between germline ends came to 8 bases. The CDR3 extends over 13 amino acids. The DNA for the CDR3 is TGTGCCAGCAGCCAAGATCTTATCGATGAGCAGTTCTTC. Protein sequence: CASSQDLIDEQFF.

The rearrangement joins TRBV7-8 to TRBJ1-2; maybe TRBD1 (6 bases). The CDR3 covers 16 residues. Per the germline V gene, CDR1 is SGHVS and CDR2 is FQNEAQ. The germline V and J ends were trimmed by 0 bases and 0 bases, with 11 bases remaining between them. DNA for the CDR3: TGTGCCAGCAGCTTAGCTTCGGGGACACCTAACTATGGCTACACCTTC. Encoded protein: CASSLASGTPNYGYTF. The complete variable domain, with remaining parts taken from reference TRBV7-8 and TRBJ1-2, reads GAGVSQSPRYKVAKRGQDVALRCDPISGHVSLFWYQQALGQGPEFLTYFQNEAQLDKSGLPSDRFFAERPEGSVSTLKIQRTQQEDSAVYLCASSLASGTPNYGYTFGSGTRLTVV.

The chain carries TRBV7-2 and TRBJ2-1, with TRBD1 matching over 11 bases. Germline loops: CDR1 SGHTA, CDR2 FQGNSA. After removal of 1 base from V and 7 bases from J, the junction contained 9 bases not matched to a gene. The CDR3 is made up of 17 amino acids. CDR3 DNA sequence: TGTGCCAGCAGCTTAGGACCTGGACAGGGGGCTTCAAATGAGCAGTTCTTC. Translated: CASSLGPGQGASNEQFF.

This chain joins TRBV5-1 and TRBJ2-1, with 7 bases identical to TRBD1. The CDR3 runs to 15 residues. Germline loops: CDR1 SGHRS, CDR2 YFSETQ. The junction had 7 bases not matched to a gene; V was cut back by 0 bases and J by 7 bases. The CDR3 DNA reads TGCGCCAGCAGCTTGGCGCAGGGGGTGAGGAATGAGCAGTTCTTC. Translating gives CASSLAQGVRNEQFF.

This chain uses TRBV5-6 with TRBJ1-1; 9 positions match TRBD1. CDR3 length: 15 residues. Germline trimming cut 2 bases from V and 6 bases from J; bases unmatched to any gene: 8. Germline V lookup: CDR1 SGHDT, CDR2 YYEEEE. CDR3 nucleotide sequence: TGTGCCAGCAGCTTACCGGGACAGGGAAAAGCTGAAGCTTTCTTT. It encodes CASSLPGQGKAEAFF.

The chain employs TRBV2 and TRBJ2-7; TRBD1 is a possible D gene (5 bases). V was pared by 5 bases and J by 8 bases, with 22 bases between. Germline assignment: CDR1 SNHLY and CDR2 FYNNEI. The CDR3 runs 15 residues. CDR3 in DNA: TGTGCCAGCAGTCCTAAAGGACAAATCAATCGGAAGCAGTACTTC. Protein: CASSPKGQINRKQYF. The variable domain in full, completed from reference TRBV2 and TRBJ2-7, reads EPEVTQTPSHQVTQMGQEVILRCVPISNHLYFYWYRQILGQKVEFLVSFYNNEISEKSEIFDDQFSVERPDGSNFTLKIRSTKLEDSAMYFCASSPKGQINRKQYFGPGTRLTVT.

The chain employs TRBV5-1 and TRBJ1-1; 7 bases map to TRBD1. From germline, CDR1 is SGHRS and CDR2 YFSETQ. The CDR3 covers 14 residues. V shed 3 bases, J shed 3 bases, and the junction held 5 bases outside the gene matches. In DNA form, the CDR3 reads TGCGCCAGCAGCTCTGGACAGGCCCACACTGAAGCTTTCTTT. This encodes CASSSGQAHTEAFF.

This clone was counted once. V gene TRBV6-1 combines with J gene TRBJ1-5, with a weak D call TRBD1 (5 bases). Trimming took 1 base from V and 3 from J, leaving 7 bases between them. CDR1 MNHNS and CDR2 SASEGT come from the germline V gene. The CDR3 runs to 14 residues. The CDR3 protein is CASSEEDNNQPQHF. The CDR3 DNA reads TGTGCCAGCAGTGAAGAGGACAACAATCAGCCCCAGCATTTT.